The sample holds one count of the clone carrying this TCR beta chain. Antigen specificity is unknown. The CDR3 length is 14 residues. Germline V gene lookup returns CDR1 MNHEY and CDR2 SMNVEV (reference sequence). Trimming removed 6 bases at V and 1 base at J, with 12 bases between. Roughly 10^5 TCR templates underwent assay in each sample. Using immunoSEQ multiplex PCR, the repertoire was profiled, and TCRdb retains in-frame clones only, with some absent. The table has around 82,000 clones, roughly 93% seen once. The data were taken from a study of siplizumab effects on memory and regulatory T cells. Study-wide results and caveats: Major contributors to the alloresponse seemed to be naive T cells, which also appeared more diverse than memory cells. Proliferating siplizumab-culture Treg suppressive function went unconfirmed. Relative to controls at approximately 25%, mappable alloreactive CD4+ clones exhibited a mean Treg-derived proportion of approximately 70% with siplizumab.

Sequencing was done on a sample of CD8+ T cells sorted from blood. The J gene is TRBJ2-5, the V gene TRBV27; TRBD2 is a possible D gene (6 bases). This sequence originates from a human donor in good health. In DNA, the CDR3 is TGTGCCAGCAGACCTCTGGGGGGCCAAGAGACCCAGTACTTC. Its translation is CASRPLGGQETQYF.